This TCR beta chain was recovered during a study of blood T cell repertoires in COVID-19. On the study more broadly: Samples taken during acute and convalescent COVID-19 were collected in the United States, Italy and Spain.

The CDR3 sequence is 13 residues long. The germline gives CDR1 SQVTM, CDR2 ANQGSEA. The ends were cut back, 7 bases at V and 9 bases at J, with 21 bases in the middle. Only in-frame clones appear in the TCRdb table, and some are missing; sequencing was by immunoSEQ multiplex PCR. Here the sample spans 70,000 to 90,000 clones, 85% to 90% being singletons. This sequence was found in a man older than 75 with active or convalescent COVID-19. V gene TRBV29-1 combines with J gene TRBJ2-5, with D possibly TRBD2 on 5 matching bases. The sequencing sample was made of peripheral blood. This chain's CDR3 is CSGTDRANVAQYF. Written as DNA, the CDR3 is TGCAGCGGGACTGACCGGGCCAACGTCGCCCAGTACTTC.